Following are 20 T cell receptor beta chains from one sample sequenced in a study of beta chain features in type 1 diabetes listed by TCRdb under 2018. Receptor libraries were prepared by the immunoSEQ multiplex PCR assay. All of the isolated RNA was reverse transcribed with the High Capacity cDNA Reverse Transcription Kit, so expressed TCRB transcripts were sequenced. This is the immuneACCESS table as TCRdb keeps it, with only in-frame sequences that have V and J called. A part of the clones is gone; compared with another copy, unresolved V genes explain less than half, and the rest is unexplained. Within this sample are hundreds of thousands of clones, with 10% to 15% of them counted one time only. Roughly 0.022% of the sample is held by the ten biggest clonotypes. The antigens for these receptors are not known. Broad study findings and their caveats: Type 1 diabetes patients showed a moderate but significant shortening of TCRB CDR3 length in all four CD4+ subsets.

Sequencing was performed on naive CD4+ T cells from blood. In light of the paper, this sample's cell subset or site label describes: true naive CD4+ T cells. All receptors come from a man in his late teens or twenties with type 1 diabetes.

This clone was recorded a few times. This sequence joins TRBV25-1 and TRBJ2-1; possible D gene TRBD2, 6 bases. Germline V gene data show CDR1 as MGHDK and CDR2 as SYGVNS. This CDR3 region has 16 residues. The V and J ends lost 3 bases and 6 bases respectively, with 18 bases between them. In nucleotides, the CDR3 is TGTGCCAGCAGTGACCCCTCGGGGAGGACCCTCAATGAGCAGTTCTTC. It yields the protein CASSDPSGRTLNEQFF.

CDR3: CASSLLQGTPEKLFF. The CDR3 DNA sequence: TGTGCCAGCAGCTTGTTACAGGGGACGCCTGAAAAACTGTTTTTT. V and J are TRBV7-2 and TRBJ1-4; 7 bases align to TRBD1. The CDR3 length is 15 residues. The V gene's germline CDR1 is SGHTA and CDR2 FQGNSA. V trimming: 3 bases; J trimming: 7 bases; junction bases outside the gene matches: 8.

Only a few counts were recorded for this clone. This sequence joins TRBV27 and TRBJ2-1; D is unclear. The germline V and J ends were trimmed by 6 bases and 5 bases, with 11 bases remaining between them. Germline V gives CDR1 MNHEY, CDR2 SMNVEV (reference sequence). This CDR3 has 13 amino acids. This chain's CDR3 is CASSPPSHNEQFF. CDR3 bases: TGTGCCAGCAGCCCACCCTCGCACAATGAGCAGTTCTTC.

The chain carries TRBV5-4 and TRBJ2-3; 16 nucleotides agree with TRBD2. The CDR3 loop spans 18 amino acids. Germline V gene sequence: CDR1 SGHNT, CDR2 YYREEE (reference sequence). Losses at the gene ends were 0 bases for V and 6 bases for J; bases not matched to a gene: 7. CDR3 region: CASSLEGLAGGPSDTQYF. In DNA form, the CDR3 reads TGTGCCAGCAGCTTGGAGGGACTAGCGGGGGGGCCGTCCGATACGCAGTATTTT.

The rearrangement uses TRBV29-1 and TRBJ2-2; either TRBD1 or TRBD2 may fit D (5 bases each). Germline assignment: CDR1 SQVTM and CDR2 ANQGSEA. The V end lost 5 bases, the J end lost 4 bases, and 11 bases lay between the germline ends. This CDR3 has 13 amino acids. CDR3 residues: CSVRDGGTGELFF. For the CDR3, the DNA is TGCAGCGTTAGGGACGGCGGCACCGGGGAGCTGTTTTTT.

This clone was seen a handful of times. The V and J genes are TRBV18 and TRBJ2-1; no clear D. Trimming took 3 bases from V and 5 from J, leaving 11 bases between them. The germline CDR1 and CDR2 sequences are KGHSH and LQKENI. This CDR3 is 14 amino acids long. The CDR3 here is CASSPDLEDNEQFF. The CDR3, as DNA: TGTGCCAGCTCACCCGACCTCGAGGACAATGAGCAGTTCTTC. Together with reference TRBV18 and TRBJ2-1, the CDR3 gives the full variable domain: NAGVMQNPRHLVRRRGQEARLRCSPMKGHSHVYWYRQLPEEGLKFMVYLQKENIIDESGMPKERFSAEFPKEGPSILRIQQVVRGDSAAYFCASSPDLEDNEQFFGPGTRLTVL.

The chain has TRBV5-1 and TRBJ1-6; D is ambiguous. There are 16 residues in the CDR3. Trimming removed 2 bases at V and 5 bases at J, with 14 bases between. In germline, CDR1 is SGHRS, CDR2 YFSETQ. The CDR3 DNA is TGCGCCAGCAGCTTCGGCGGACTATCAGATAATTCACCCCTCCACTTT. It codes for CASSFGGLSDNSPLHF.

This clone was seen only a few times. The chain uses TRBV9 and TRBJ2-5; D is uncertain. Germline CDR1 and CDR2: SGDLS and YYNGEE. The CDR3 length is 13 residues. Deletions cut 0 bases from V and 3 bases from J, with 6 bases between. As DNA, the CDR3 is TGTGCCAGCAGCGTAGCGCTCGAAGAGACCCAGTACTTC. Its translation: CASSVALEETQYF.

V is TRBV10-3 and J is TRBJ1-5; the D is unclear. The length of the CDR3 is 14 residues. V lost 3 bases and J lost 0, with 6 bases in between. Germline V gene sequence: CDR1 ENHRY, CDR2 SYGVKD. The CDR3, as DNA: TGTGCCATCAGTGACGGTGATAGCAATCAGCCCCAGCATTTT. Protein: CAISDGDSNQPQHF.

CDR3 DNA sequence: TGTGCCAGCAGTCCCCGCTGGGGCAATCAGCCCCAGCATTTT. Protein product: CASSPRWGNQPQHF. The rearrangement uses TRBV28 and TRBJ1-5; no clear D gene. CDR3 length: 14 amino acids. Germline V gene sequence: CDR1 MDHEN, CDR2 SYDVKM. V lost 5 bases to trimming and J lost 2 bases, with 10 bases between them.

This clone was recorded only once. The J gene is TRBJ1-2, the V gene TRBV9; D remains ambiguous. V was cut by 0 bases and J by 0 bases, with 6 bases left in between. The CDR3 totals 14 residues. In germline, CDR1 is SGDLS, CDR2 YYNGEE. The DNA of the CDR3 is TGTGCCAGCAGCGTAGTTGGGCCTAACTATGGCTACACCTTC. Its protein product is CASSVVGPNYGYTF.

The CDR3 sequence: CASSQEGNIDYQPQHF. The CDR3 DNA reads as TGCGCCAGCAGCCAAGAAGGTAACATCGATTATCAGCCCCAGCATTTT. The chain uses TRBV4-1 and TRBJ1-5; D remains unclear. This CDR3 is 16 amino acids long. Germline V gene data show CDR1 as MGHRA and CDR2 as YSYEKL. V lost 0 bases and J 5 bases, leaving 14 bases between the germline ends.

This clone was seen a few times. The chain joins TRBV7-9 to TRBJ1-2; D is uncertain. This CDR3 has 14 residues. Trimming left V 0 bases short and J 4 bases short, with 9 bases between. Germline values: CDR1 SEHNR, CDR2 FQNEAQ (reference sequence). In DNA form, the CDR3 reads TGTGCCAGCAGCTTAGCGGTGGGAGTCTATGGCTACACCTTC. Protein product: CASSLAVGVYGYTF.

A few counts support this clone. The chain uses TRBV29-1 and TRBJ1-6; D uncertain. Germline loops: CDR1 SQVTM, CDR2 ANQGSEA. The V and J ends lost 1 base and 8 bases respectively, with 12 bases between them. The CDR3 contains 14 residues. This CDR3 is CSVEVYNVDSPLHF. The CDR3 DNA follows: TGCAGCGTTGAAGTTTATAACGTGGATTCACCCCTCCACTTT.

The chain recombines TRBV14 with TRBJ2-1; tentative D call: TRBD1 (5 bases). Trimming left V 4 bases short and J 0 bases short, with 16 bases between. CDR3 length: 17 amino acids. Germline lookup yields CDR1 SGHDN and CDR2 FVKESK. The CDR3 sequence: CASSPYPDRNSYNEQFF. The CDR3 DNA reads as TGTGCCAGCAGCCCGTACCCCGACAGAAACTCCTACAATGAGCAGTTCTTC.

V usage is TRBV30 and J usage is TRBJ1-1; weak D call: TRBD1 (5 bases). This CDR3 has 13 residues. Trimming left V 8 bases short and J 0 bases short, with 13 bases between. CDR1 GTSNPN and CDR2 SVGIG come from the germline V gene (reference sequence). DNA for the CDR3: TGTGCCACCTTGCCAGGGATGAACACTGAAGCTTTCTTT. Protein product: CATLPGMNTEAFF.

CDR3 in amino acids: CASSLERPGTDTQYF. The CDR3 DNA is TGCGCCAGCAGCTTGGAAAGGCCCGGCACAGATACGCAGTATTTT. The gene calls are TRBV5-1 and TRBJ2-3, with D unclear. The CDR3 sequence is 15 residues long. Trimming stripped 0 bases from V and 1 base from J, with 9 bases between. CDR1 is SGHRS and CDR2 is YFSETQ in the germline V gene.

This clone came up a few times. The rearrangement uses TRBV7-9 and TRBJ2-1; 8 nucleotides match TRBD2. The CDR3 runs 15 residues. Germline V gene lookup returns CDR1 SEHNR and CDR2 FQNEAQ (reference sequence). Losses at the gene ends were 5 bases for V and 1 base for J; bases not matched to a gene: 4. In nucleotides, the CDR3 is TGTGCCAGCAGCCGGGGGGGTAGTTCCTACAATGAGCAGTTCTTC. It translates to CASSRGGSSYNEQFF.

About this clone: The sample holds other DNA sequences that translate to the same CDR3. CDR3 amino acids: CASSSSTDTQYF. The CDR3 nucleotides are TGTGCCAGCAGTTCCTCCACAGATACGCAGTATTTT. The chain has TRBV6-6 and TRBJ2-3; D gene unclear. CDR1 and CDR2 from the germline V gene are MNHNY and SVGAGI (reference sequence). CDR3 length: 12 amino acids. With 4 bases removed from V and 2 bases from J, the gap between germline ends came to 4 bases.

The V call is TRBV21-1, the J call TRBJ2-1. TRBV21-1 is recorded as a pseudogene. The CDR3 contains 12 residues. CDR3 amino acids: CASSPRDDEQFF. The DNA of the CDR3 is TGTGCCAGCAGCCCCCGGGACGATGAGCAGTTCTTC.